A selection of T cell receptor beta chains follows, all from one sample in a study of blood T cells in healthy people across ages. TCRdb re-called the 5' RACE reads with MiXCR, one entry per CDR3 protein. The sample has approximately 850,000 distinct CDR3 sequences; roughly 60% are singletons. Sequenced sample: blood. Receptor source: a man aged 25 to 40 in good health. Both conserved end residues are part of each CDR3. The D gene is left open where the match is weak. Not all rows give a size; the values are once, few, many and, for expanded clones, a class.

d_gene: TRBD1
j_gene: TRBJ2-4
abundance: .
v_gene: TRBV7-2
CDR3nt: TGTGCCAGCAGCTCAGAGACAGGGGACCAGTACTTC
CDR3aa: CASSSETGDQYF

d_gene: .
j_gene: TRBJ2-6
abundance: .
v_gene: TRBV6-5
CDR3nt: TGTGCCAGCAGGCTCGTCTGGGCCAACGTCCTGACTTTC
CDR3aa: CASRLVWANVLTF

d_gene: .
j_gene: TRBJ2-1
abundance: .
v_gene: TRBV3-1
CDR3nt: TGTGCCAGCAGCCTAGAGCCGGGCCCCTACAATGAGCAGTTCTTC
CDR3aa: CASSLEPGPYNEQFF

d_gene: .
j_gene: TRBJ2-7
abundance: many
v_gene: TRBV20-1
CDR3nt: TGCAGTGCTAGGAGGCAGGGCTCCTACGAGCAGTACTTC
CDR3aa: CSARRQGSYEQYF

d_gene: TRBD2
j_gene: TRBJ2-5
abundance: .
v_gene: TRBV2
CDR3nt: TGTGCCAGCAGTGAACTACTAGCGGGAGGGATGCAAGAGACCCAGTACTTC
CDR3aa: CASSELLAGGMQETQYF

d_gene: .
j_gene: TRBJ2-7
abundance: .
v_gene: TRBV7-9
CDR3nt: TGTGCCAGCAGCCCCGGGACAACCTCCTCCTACAATGAGCAGTACTTC
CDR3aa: CASSPGTTSSYNEQYF

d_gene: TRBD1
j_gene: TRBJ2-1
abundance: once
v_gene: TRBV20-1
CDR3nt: TGCAGTGCTAGAGCCGGGACAGAGTACAATGAGCAGTTCTTC
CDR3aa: CSARAGTEYNEQFF

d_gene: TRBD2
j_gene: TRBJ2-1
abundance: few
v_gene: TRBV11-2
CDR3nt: TGTGCCAGCAGCCAGTCTAGCGGGGCCTACAATGAGCAGTTCTTC
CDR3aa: CASSQSSGAYNEQFF

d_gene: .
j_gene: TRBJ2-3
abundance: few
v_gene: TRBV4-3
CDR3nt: TGCGCCAGCAGCCAAGAGGACAGCGATACGCAGTATTTT
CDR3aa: CASSQEDSDTQYF

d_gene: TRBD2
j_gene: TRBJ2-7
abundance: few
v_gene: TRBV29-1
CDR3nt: TGCAGCGTAACGGGACTACCCCCCCTCTACGAGCAGTACTTC
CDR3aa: CSVTGLPPLYEQYF

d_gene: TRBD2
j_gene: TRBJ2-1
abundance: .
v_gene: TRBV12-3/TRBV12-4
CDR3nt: TGTGCCAGCAGTTTTCCCGGGACTAGCGGGCGAGGGGACAATGAGCAGTTCTTC
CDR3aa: CASSFPGTSGRGDNEQFF

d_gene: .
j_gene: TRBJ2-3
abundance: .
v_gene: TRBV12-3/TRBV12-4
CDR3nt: TGTGCCAGCAGTCCTCTAGCGCACTTCACAGATACGCAGTATTTT
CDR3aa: CASSPLAHFTDTQYF

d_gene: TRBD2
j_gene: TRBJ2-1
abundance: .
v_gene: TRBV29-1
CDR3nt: TGTAGCGTTGGAACTAAACTAGCGGGAGTACACAATGAGCAGTTCTTC
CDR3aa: CSVGTKLAGVHNEQFF

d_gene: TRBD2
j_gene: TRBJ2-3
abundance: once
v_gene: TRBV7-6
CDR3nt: TGTGCCAGCAGCTTAGCGGAGACTAGCGGGGGGGATACGCAGTATTTT
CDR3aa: CASSLAETSGGDTQYF

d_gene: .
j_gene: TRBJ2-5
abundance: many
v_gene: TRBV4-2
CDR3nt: TGTGCCAGCAGCCAAGGTCTTGAGACCCAGTACTTC
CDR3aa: CASSQGLETQYF

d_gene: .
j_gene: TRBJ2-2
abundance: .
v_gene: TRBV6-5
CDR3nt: TGTGCCAGCAGGGGGTTCGGGGAGCTGTTTTTT
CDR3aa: CASRGFGELFF

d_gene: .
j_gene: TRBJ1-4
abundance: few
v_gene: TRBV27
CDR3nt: TGTGCCAGCAGTCCCAGGACGGTGAATGAAAAACTGTTTTTT
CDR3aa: CASSPRTVNEKLFF

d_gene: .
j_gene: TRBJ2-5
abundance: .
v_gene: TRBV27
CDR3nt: TGCGCCTGCAGTCCCTATCGGTGGGAAAGTGGAGAGACCCAGTACTTC
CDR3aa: CACSPYRWESGETQYF

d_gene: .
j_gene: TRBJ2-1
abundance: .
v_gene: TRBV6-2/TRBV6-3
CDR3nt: TGTGCCACGAGGGAACGAAATTACAATGAGCAGTTCTTC
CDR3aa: CATRERNYNEQFF

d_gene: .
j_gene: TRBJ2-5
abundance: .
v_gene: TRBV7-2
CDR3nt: TGTGCCAGCAGCCCCCGGAAGAGCCCAGGTTGGGAGACCCGGTACTTC
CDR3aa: CASSPRKSPGWETRYF

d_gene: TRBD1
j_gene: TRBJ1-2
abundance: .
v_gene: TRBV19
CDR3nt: TGTGCCAGTCGAGGACAGGGGACTAACTATGGCTACACCTTC
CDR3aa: CASRGQGTNYGYTF

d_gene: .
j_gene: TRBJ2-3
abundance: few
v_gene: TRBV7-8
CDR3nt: TGTGCCAGCAGCTTAGCGGGTGTTGAATACACAGATACGCAGTATTTT
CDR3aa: CASSLAGVEYTDTQYF

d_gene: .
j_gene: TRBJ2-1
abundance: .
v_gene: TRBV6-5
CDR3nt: TGTGCCAGCAGTTACCGGGGGCGGGGATACAATGAGCAGTTCTTC
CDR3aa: CASSYRGRGYNEQFF

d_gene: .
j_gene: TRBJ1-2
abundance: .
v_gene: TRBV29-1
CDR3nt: TGCAGCGCCGCTAGGGAGGGCCACTATGGCTACACCTTC
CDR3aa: CSAAREGHYGYTF

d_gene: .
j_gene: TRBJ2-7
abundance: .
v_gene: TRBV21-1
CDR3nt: TGTGCCAGCAGCAAAAGCGCAGGGAAAGTATCCTACGAGCAGTACTTC
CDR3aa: CASSKSAGKVSYEQYF

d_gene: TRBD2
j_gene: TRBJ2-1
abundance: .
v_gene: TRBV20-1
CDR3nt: TGCAGTGCTGAATTAACTAGCGGGAGGACCCTGATCCGATACAATGAGCAGTTCTTC
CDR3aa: CSAELTSGRTLIRYNEQFF

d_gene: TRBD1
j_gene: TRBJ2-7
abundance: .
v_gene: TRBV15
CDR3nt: TGTGCCACCAGCAGAGACTTATTGCCGGGACAGGGCTCCTACGAGCAGTACTTC
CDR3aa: CATSRDLLPGQGSYEQYF

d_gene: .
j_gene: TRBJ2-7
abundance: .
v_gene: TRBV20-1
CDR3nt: TGCAGTGCTAGAGATCAGAGAAGCCTCTCCTACGAGCAGTACTTC
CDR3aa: CSARDQRSLSYEQYF

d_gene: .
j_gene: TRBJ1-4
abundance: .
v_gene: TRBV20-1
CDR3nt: TGCAGTGCTGTGGGGGGCTTAGCAAAACTGTTTTTT
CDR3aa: CSAVGGLAKLFF

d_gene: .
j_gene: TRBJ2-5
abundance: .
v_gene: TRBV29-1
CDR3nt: TGCAGCGTAGAAACCTCGGAGACCCAGTACTTC
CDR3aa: CSVETSETQYF

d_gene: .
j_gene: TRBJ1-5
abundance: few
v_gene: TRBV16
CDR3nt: TGTGCCAGCACCCAGCGAGGAATCAATCAGCCCCAGCATTTT
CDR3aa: CASTQRGINQPQHF

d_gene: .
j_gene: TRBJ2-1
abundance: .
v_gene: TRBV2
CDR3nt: TGTGCCGGCAATCGAGACACGGGGGCGAGCAATGAGCAGTTCTTC
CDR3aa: CAGNRDTGASNEQFF

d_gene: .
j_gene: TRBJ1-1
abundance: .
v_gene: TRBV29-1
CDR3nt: TGCGGGGGAGGGGCAGAAACTGAAGCTTTCTTT
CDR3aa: CGGGAETEAFF

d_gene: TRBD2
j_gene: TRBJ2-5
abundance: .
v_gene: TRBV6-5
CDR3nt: TGTGCCAGCAGTTACTCGTTATCTAGCGGGGATACCCAGGAGACCCAGTACTTC
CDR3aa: CASSYSLSSGDTQETQYF

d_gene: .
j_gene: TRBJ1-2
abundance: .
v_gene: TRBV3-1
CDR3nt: TGTGCCAGCAGCCAATACCGTGATGGCTACACCTTC
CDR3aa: CASSQYRDGYTF

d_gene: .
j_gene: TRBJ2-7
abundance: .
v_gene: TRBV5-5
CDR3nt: TGTGCCAGCAGCTTGGCGGGATATGGCTACGAGCAGTACTTC
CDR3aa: CASSLAGYGYEQYF

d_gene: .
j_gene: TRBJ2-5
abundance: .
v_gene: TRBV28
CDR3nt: TGTGCCACTAGGCCGAAGTGGTTCGGAAGTGTTGAGACCCAGTACTTC
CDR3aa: CATRPKWFGSVETQYF

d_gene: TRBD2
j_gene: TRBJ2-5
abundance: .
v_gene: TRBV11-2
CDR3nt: TGTGCCAGCAGCTTAAGGGGAGGGGAGTGGGCGACCCAGTACTTC
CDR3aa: CASSLRGGEWATQYF

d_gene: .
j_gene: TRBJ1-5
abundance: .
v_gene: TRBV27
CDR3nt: TGTGCCAGCGGCAGGGGACCCCAATACTACAATCAGCCCCAGCATTTT
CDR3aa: CASGRGPQYYNQPQHF

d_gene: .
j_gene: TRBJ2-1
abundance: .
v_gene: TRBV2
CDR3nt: TGTGCCACCAGGGCCGATTTGTACAATGAGCAGTTCTTC
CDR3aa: CATRADLYNEQFF

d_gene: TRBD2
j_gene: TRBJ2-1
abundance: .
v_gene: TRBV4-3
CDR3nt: TGCGCCAGCAGCCAAGATCTAGGCCTAGCGGGGCGCAATGAGCAGTTCTTC
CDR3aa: CASSQDLGLAGRNEQFF

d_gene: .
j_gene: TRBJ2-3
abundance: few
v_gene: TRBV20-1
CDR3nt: TGCAGTGCTAGGAATTTTAGGGGCGGACGCACAGATACGCAGTATTTT
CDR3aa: CSARNFRGGRTDTQYF

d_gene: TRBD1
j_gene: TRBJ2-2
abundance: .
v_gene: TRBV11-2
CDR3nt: TGTGCCAGCAGCCGTGGACAGGGCGTGTACACCGGGGAGCTGTTTTTT
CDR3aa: CASSRGQGVYTGELFF

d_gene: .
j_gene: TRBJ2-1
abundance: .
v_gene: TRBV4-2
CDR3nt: TGTGCCAGCAGCCAAGAGGGACGGGGGTCCTACTTCAATGAGCAGTTCTTC
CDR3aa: CASSQEGRGSYFNEQFF

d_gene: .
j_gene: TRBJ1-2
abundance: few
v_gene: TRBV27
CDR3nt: TGTGCCAGGCCACCAGGGCAAGGCTACACCTTC
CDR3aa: CARPPGQGYTF

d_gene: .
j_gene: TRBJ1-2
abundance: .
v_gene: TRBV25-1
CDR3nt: TGTGCCACCACTGACCGGGAGGCCTATGGCTACACCTTC
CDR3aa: CATTDREAYGYTF

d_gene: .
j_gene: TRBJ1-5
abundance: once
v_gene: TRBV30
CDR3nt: TGTGCCTGGAGCCTAGATCCGGGGGAGCGGCCCCAGCATTTT
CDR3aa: CAWSLDPGERPQHF

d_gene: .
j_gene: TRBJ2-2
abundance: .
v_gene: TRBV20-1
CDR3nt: TGCAGTGCTAGCAGGGCCGGGGAGCTGTTTTTT
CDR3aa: CSASRAGELFF

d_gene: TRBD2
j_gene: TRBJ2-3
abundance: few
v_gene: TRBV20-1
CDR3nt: TGCAGTGCTAGACTAGCGGGGCTCACAGATACGCAGTATTTT
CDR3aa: CSARLAGLTDTQYF

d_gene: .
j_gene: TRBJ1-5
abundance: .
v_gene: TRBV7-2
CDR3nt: TGTGCCAGCAAAGGGGACGAACAGCCCCAGCATTTT
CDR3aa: CASKGDEQPQHF

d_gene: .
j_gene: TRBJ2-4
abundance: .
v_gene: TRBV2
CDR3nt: TGTGCCAGCATGGCGGTTGAGAGGAACATTCAGTACTTC
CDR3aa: CASMAVERNIQYF